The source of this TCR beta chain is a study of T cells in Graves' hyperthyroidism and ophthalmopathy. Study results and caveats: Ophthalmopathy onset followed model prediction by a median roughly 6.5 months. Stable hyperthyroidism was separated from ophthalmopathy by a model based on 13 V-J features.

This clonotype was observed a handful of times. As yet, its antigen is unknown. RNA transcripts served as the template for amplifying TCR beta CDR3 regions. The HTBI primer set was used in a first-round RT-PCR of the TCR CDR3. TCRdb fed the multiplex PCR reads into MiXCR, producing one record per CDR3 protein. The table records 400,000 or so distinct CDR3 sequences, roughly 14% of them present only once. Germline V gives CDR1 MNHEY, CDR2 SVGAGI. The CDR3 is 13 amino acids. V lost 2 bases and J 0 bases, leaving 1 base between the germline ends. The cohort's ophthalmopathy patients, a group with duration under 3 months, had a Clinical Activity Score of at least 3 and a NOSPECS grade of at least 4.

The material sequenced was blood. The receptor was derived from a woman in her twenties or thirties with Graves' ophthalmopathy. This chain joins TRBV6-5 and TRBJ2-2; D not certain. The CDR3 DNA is TGTGCCAGCAGTTACCCGAACACCGGGGAGCTGTTTTTT. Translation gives CASSYPNTGELFF.